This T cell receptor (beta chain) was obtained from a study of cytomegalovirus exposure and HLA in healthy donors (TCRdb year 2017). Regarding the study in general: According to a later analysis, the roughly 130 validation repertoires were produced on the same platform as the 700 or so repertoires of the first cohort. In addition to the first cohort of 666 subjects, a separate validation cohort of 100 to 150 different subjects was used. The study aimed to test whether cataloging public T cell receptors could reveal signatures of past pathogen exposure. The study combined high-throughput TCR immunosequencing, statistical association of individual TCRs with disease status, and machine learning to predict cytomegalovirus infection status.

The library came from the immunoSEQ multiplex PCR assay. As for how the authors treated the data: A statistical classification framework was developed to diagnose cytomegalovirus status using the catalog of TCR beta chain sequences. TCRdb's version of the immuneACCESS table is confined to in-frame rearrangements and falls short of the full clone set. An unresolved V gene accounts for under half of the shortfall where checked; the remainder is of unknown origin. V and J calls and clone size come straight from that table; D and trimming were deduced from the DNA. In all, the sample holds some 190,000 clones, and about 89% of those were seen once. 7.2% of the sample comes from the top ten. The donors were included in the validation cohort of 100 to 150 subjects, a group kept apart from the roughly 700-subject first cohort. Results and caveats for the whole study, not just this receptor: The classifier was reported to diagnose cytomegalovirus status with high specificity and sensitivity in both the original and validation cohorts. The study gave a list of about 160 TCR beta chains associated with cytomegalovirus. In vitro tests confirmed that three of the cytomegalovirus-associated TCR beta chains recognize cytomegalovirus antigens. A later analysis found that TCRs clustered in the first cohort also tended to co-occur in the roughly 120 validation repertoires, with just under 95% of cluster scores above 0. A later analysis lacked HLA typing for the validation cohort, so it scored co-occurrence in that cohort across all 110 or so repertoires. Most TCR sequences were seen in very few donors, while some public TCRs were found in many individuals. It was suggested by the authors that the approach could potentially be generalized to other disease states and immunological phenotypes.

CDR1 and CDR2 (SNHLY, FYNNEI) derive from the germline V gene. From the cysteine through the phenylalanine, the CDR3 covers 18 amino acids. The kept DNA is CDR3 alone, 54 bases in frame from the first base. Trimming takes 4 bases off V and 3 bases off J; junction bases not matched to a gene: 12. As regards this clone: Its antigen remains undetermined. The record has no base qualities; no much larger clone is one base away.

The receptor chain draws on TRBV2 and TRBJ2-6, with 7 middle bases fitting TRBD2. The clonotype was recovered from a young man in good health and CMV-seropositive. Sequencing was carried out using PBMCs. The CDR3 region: CASSVSGASLIGANVLTF. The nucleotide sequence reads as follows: TGTGCCAGCAGTGTCAGCGGGGCCTCTCTAATTGGGGCCAACGTCCTGACTTTC. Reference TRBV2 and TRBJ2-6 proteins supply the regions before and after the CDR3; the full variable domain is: EPEVTQTPSHQVTQMGQEVILRCVPISNHLYFYWYRQILGQKVEFLVSFYNNEISEKSEIFDDQFSVERPDGSNFTLKIRSTKLEDSAMYFCASSVSGASLIGANVLTFGAGSRLTVL.